This T cell receptor beta chain came from a study of CD8+ T cells in alopecia areata. Treatment reported: oral pan-JAK inhibitor, 5-10 mg twice daily. The authors sorted CD4+ and CD8+ T cells from PBMCs. Reverse transcribed after extraction, RNA yielded cDNA as the sequencing template. Profiling relied on immunoSEQ multiplex PCR, and the TCRdb table lists in-frame clones only, not all of them. The sample shows some 150,000 clones, less than 75% of them seen only once. The sample was CD4+ T cells sorted from blood, taken at roughly week 58, from a patient treated with tofacitinib. This sequence originates from a human donor with alopecia areata.

The CDR3 DNA sequence: TGTGCCTGGAGTGTTTTGCAGATTTACAATGAGCAGTTCTTC. Protein: CAWSVLQIYNEQFF. The rearrangement links TRBV30 to TRBJ2-1; D ambiguous. Trimming removed 0 bases at V and 4 bases at J, with 10 bases between. CDR1 and CDR2 from the germline V gene are GTSNPN and SVGIG (reference sequence). This CDR3 has 14 amino acids.